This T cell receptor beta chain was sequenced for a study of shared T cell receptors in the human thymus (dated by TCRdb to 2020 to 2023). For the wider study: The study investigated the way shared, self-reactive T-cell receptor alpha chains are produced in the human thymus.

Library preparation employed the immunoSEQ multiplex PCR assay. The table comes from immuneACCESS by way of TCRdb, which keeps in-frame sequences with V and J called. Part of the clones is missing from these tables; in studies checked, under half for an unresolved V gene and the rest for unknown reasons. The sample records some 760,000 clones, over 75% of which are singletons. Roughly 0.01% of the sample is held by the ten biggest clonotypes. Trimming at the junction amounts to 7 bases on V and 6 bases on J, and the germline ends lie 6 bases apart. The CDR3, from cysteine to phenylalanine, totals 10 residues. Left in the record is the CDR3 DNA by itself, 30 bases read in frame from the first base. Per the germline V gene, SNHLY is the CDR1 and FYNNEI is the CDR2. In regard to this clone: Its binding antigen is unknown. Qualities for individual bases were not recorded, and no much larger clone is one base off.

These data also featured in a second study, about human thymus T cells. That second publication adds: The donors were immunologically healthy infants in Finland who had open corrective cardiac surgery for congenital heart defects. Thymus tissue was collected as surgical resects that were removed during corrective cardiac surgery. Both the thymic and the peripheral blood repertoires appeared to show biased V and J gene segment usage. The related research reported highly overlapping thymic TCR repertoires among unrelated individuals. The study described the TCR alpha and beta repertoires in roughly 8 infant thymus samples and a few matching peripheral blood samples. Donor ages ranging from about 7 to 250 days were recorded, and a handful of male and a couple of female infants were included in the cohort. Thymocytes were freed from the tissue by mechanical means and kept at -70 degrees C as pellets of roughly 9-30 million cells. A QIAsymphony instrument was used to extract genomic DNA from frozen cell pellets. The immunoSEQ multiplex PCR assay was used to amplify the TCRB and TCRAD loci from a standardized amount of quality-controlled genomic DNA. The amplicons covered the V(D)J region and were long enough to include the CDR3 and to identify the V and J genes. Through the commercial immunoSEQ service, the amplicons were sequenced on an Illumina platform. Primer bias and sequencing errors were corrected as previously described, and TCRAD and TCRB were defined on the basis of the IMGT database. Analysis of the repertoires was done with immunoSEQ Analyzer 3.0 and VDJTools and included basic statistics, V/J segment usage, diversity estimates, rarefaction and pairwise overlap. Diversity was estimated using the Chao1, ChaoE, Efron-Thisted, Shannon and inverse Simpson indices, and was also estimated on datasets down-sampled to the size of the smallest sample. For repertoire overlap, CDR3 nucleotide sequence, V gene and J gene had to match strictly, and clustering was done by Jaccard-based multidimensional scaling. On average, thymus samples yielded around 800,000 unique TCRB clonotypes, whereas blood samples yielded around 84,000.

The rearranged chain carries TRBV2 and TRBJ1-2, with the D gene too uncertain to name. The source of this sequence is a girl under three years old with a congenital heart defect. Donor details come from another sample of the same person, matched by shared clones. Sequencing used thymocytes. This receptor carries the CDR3 CASNLNGYTF. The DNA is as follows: TGTGCCAGCAATTTAAATGGCTACACCTTC.